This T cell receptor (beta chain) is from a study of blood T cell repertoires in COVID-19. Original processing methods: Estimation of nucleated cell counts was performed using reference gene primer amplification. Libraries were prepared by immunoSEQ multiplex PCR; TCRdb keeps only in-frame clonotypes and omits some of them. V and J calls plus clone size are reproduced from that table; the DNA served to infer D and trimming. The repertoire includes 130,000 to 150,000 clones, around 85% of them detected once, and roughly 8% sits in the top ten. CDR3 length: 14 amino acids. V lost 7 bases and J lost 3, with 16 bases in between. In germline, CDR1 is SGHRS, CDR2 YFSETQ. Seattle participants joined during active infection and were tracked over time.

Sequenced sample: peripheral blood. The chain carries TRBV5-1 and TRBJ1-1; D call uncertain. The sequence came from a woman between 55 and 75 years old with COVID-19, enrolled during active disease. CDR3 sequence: CASFPAGSDTEAFF. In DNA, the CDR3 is TGCGCCAGCTTTCCGGCGGGGTCTGACACTGAAGCTTTCTTT.